This T cell receptor beta chain derives from a study of prognosis after radiotherapy for stage I lung cancer. V shed 5 bases and J 11 bases; nucleotides not matched to a gene: 11. Germline V gene sequence: CDR1 SEHNR, CDR2 FQNEAQ (reference sequence). The CDR3 is 15 residues long. For each of two time points, a roughly 6-milliliter draw of peripheral blood was taken. Notes on this clonotype: The antigen remains unidentified.

Genomic DNA was subjected to two-round multiplex PCR for amplification of TCR beta CDR3. The first round of PCR was done with primers that matched each TRBV and TRBJ gene. TCRdb re-called the multiplex PCR reads with MiXCR, one entry per CDR3 protein. Among about 15,000 distinct CDR3 sequences listed, approximately 31% were seen once. Findings of the study overall: Gene usage, both TRBV and TRBJ, reportedly differed between patients with metastases and patients without them.

Sample: PBMCs, taken before or after stereotactic body radiation therapy (not recorded which). The chain uses TRBV7-9 and TRBJ2-1, with 11 bases fitting TRBD2. This TCR was sampled from a donor over 45 with non-small cell lung cancer. CDR3 sequence (DNA): TGTGCCAGCAGCCCAGAGATAGCGGGAGGGGGTAAGCAGTTCTTC. Translated: CASSPEIAGGGKQFF.